Listed here are 10 T cell receptor beta chains from one sample, sequenced in a study of blood T cell repertoires in COVID-19. TCRdb's copy holds only in-frame clones and misses some; the assay was immunoSEQ multiplex PCR. The profile covers some 120,000 clones, with around 90% appearing a single time and 2.1% taken by the ten largest. Input material: peripheral blood. The source is a man aged 50 to 59 with COVID-19, enrolled during active disease.

The chain employs TRBV7-8 and TRBJ1-6; no firm D call. With 1 base removed from V and 0 bases from J, the gap between germline ends came to 16 bases. The CDR3 consists of 19 residues. Germline lookup yields CDR1 SGHVS and CDR2 FQNEAQ. The CDR3 DNA reads as TGTGCCAGCAGCTTAGTTCAAGATCCGTCGAGCTCCTATAATTCACCCCTCCACTTT. This codes for CASSLVQDPSSSYNSPLHF. Together with reference TRBV7-8 and TRBJ1-6, the CDR3 gives the full variable domain: GAGVSQSPRYKVAKRGQDVALRCDPISGHVSLFWYQQALGQGPEFLTYFQNEAQLDKSGLPSDRFFAERPEGSVSTLKIQRTQQEDSAVYLCASSLVQDPSSSYNSPLHFGNGTRLTVT.

The CDR3 region has the DNA TGTGCCAGCAACACCGGTAGGGGCCCTGGCTATGGCTACACCTTC. Protein sequence: CASNTGRGPGYGYTF. The gene calls are TRBV6-5 and TRBJ1-2, with D possibly matching TRBD1 (5 bases). The CDR3 consists of 15 residues. Per germline, CDR1 MNHEY and CDR2 SVGAGI. V was clipped by 7 bases and J by 4 bases, with 19 bases between them.

The gene calls are TRBV5-1 and TRBJ2-1; 11 positions match TRBD1. The germline V gene has CDR1 SGHRS and CDR2 YFSETQ. This CDR3 spans 15 amino acids. The V segment lost 4 bases and the J segment 2 bases; nucleotides outside the gene matches: 2. The DNA for the CDR3 is TGCGCCAGCAGCACGGGACAGGGGGCCTACAATGAGCAGTTCTTC. Translated: CASSTGQGAYNEQFF.

The J gene is TRBJ2-3, the V gene TRBV2, with 10 nucleotides matching TRBD1. Losses at the gene ends were 6 bases for V and 4 bases for J; bases not matched to a gene: 7. The CDR3 extends over 15 amino acids. Per germline, CDR1 SNHLY and CDR2 FYNNEI. The CDR3 DNA follows: TGTGCCAGCAGAGGGACAGGGGTTTGGTCAGATACGCAGTATTTT. It is translated as CASRGTGVWSDTQYF.

The V gene is TRBV10-3, the J gene TRBJ2-3; a possible D gene is TRBD1 (6 bases). V lost 2 bases and J 4 bases, leaving 10 bases between the germline ends. The CDR3 contains 14 residues. Germline assignment: CDR1 ENHRY and CDR2 SYGVKD. The CDR3 protein is CAISEPTGPDTQYF. The CDR3 DNA is TGTGCCATCAGTGAGCCCACAGGGCCAGATACGCAGTATTTT.

The chain recombines TRBV27 with TRBJ2-6; 14 bases line up with TRBD2. With V trimmed by 5 bases and J by 5 bases, 5 bases remained unmatched. The CDR3 extends over 17 amino acids. Germline values: CDR1 MNHEY, CDR2 SMNVEV (reference sequence). CDR3 region: CASSTGLAGVRANVLTF. In DNA, the CDR3 is TGTGCCAGCAGTACGGGACTAGCGGGAGTTAGGGCCAACGTCCTGACTTTC. Variable domain in full (rest from reference TRBV27 and TRBJ2-6): EAQVTQNPRYLITVTGKKLTVTCSQNMNHEYMSWYRQDPGLGLRQIYYSMNVEVTDKGDVPEGYKVSRKEKRNFPLILESPSPNQTSLYFCASSTGLAGVRANVLTFGAGSRLTVL.

The chain joins TRBV5-5 to TRBJ1-5; TRBD1 agrees at 9 bases. This CDR3 is built from 18 residues. The ends lost 0 bases at V and 6 bases at J; junction bases unmatched: 13. CDR1 SGHKS and CDR2 YYEKEE come from the germline V gene (reference sequence). The DNA for the CDR3 is TGTGCCAGCAGCTTGGGCGATTTAGGGACAGGGATCAGTCAGCCCCAGCATTTT. Amino acids: CASSLGDLGTGISQPQHF.

The chain employs TRBV4-1 and TRBJ2-1, with D perhaps TRBD1 (6 bases). CDR1 is MGHRA, CDR2 YSYEKL, per germline. This CDR3 region has 15 residues. Trimming took off 2 bases at V and 4 bases at J, with 12 bases between the two ends. The CDR3 DNA sequence: TGCGCCAGCAGCCAAACTGGACAGATTTACAATGAGCAGTTCTTC. Encoded protein: CASSQTGQIYNEQFF.

V usage is TRBV7-3 and J usage is TRBJ1-1; D is uncertain. This CDR3 has 13 amino acids. V gave up 5 bases and J gave up 1 base, with 8 bases separating them. Per germline, CDR1 SGHTA and CDR2 FQGTGA. The chain's CDR3 is CASSPGPNTEAFF. The DNA for the CDR3 is TGTGCCAGCAGCCCCGGTCCGAACACTGAAGCTTTCTTT.

This clone was recorded only once. The chain employs TRBV5-5 and TRBJ1-3; D may be TRBD1 (6 bases). From germline, CDR1 is SGHKS and CDR2 YYEKEE (reference sequence). With 0 bases removed from V and 8 bases from J, the gap between germline ends came to 9 bases. The CDR3 runs 13 residues. DNA of the CDR3: TGTGCCAGCAGCTTGGCAGGGGCTGACACCATATATTTT. The encoded protein is CASSLAGADTIYF.